This T cell receptor beta chain is drawn from a study of T cell responses to AZD1222 COVID-19 vaccine. Study outcomes and limitations: Spike-specific TCR breadth and depth went up after people got two AZD1222 doses. Along spike, vaccine-associated CD4 TCRs were found throughout, with dominance at 160-218 and 743-854. Nearly half of spike-specific TCRs reportedly target variant regions that are unmutated in the B.1.351 and B.1.1.7 variants. Donors were chiefly white British, with a greater number of females, and clonal diversity was perhaps underestimated.

Looked up from germline, CDR1 is ENHRY and CDR2 is SYGVKD. The CDR3 has 14 residues. The V end was cut by 4 bases, the J end by 6 bases, with 13 bases between. Some clones are missing from TCRdb's copy, which holds only in-frame ones; the method was immunoSEQ multiplex PCR. This table holds 180,000 or so clones, around 89% found once. Regarding this clone: The antigen remains unidentified.

This chain connects TRBV10-3 to TRBJ1-3, with D possibly matching TRBD1 (6 bases). Specimen: peripheral blood, collected 28 days after the second dose of the MenACWY control vaccine. The receptor's source is an adult who received the MenACWY meningococcal vaccine as a control. This CDR3 reads CAISGDRIPNTIYF. The DNA for the CDR3 is TGTGCCATCAGTGGAGACAGGATTCCAAACACCATATATTTT.